The clone carrying this T cell receptor (beta chain) has a count of ten or more. Antigen specificity is unknown. Arm-PCR with iRepertoire HTBI primers amplified the CDR3 regions for these TCR beta libraries. Original handling: Looking across samples, the authors found some 60 TRBV and fewer than 15 TRBJ segments. TCRdb passed the multiplex PCR reads through MiXCR, listing each CDR3 protein once. TCRdb, not the authors, supplied the V and J calls. Altogether a few hundred thousand distinct CDR3 sequences are present, over 15% being singletons, with the ten largest covering 30%. The data originate from a study of regulatory T cells in long-lasting Graves disease. Specified time point: newly diagnosed GD, antithyroid drugs for less than 3 months. The TCR library used RNA extracted from PBMCs. Notes on the study in general: Persistent Graves' patients possessed reduced TCR diversity relative to recently diagnosed ones.

The germline V gene encodes CDR1 MNHNS and CDR2 SASEGT. The CDR3 covers 17 residues. The trim removed 3 bases at V and 6 bases at J, leaving 12 bases unmatched. A further study also used this sample, focusing on T cells in Graves' hyperthyroidism and ophthalmopathy. That study reports: Clinicians diagnosed patients from clinical symptoms, serum thyroxine and TRAb, thyroid ultrasound and orbital computed tomography. Among clonotypes expanded in thyroid above 0.001, most were also found in blood.

The origin of this receptor is a man between 40 and 49 years old with Graves disease. This rearrangement joins TRBV6-1 to TRBJ1-5, with 9 bases aligning to TRBD1. Sample: peripheral blood mononuclear cells (PBMCs), taken at new diagnosis, from a patient treated with antithyroid drugs. CDR3 nucleotides: TGTGCCAGCAGTGAGACTGACAGGGGGATTTTAGGTCAGCCCCAGCATTTT. Its protein is CASSETDRGILGQPQHF.